These 18 T cell receptor beta chains came from one sample sequenced in a study of shared clonotypes between healthy human individuals. The method was immunoSEQ multiplex PCR; TCRdb's version includes in-frame clones alone and lacks a portion of them. Altogether a few hundred thousand clones are present, 50% to 80% being singletons, with the ten largest covering approximately 10%. Sequenced sample: memory CD4+ T cells sorted from blood. As for subset: CD45RA-negative fraction. The receptors derive from a man aged 25 to 45 in good health.

The chain combines TRBV30 with TRBJ2-7, with D perhaps assigned TRBD1 or TRBD2 (5 bases each). CDR1 GTSNPN and CDR2 SVGIG come from the germline V gene (reference sequence). V was clipped by 2 bases and J by 2 bases, with 16 bases between them. The CDR3 is 15 amino acids. The CDR3: CAWSPIGTIAYEQYF. DNA for the CDR3: TGTGCCTGGAGTCCGATCGGGACCATCGCCTACGAGCAGTACTTC.

This clone has only a few counts. The genes are TRBV9 and TRBJ2-3; possibly TRBD2 for D (6 bases). The CDR3 extends over 15 amino acids. The V gene lost 8 bases and the J gene lost 3 bases, with 19 bases spanning the gap. Germline V gene sequence: CDR1 SGDLS, CDR2 YYNGEE. CDR3 sequence: CASSTGSGLTDTQYF. In nucleotides, the CDR3 is TGTGCCAGTTCCACCGGGAGTGGTTTAACAGATACGCAGTATTTT.

This chain joins TRBV6-5 and TRBJ1-2; D unresolved. V lost 6 bases to trimming and J lost 4 bases, with 9 bases between them. Germline values: CDR1 MNHEY, CDR2 SVGAGI. The CDR3 totals 12 residues. CDR3 sequence reads: CASRDTGYGYTF. CDR3 nucleotide sequence: TGTGCCAGCAGGGATACGGGCTATGGCTACACCTTC.

J is TRBJ2-7 and V is TRBV7-9; 8 bases agree with TRBD2. This CDR3 has 15 amino acids. V shed 5 bases, J shed 2 bases, and the junction held 8 bases outside the gene matches. Germline assignment: CDR1 SEHNR and CDR2 FQNEAQ (reference sequence). CDR3 loop: CASSRALAGTYEQYF. The CDR3 DNA follows: TGTGCCAGCAGCCGCGCCCTAGCGGGCACCTACGAGCAGTACTTC.

V usage is TRBV7-2 and J usage is TRBJ2-2, with TRBD1 identical over 8 bases. The germline CDR1 and CDR2 sequences are SGHTA and FQGNSA. Germline trimming cut 4 bases from V and 0 bases from J; bases unmatched to any gene: 7. CDR3 length: 17 amino acids. CDR3: CASSSGQAYSNTGELFF. For the CDR3, the DNA is TGTGCCAGCAGCTCGGGACAGGCATACTCGAACACCGGGGAGCTGTTTTTT.

The genes are TRBV30 and TRBJ2-7; TRBD1 matches 8 bases. V gave up 3 bases and J gave up 3 bases; unmatched junction bases: 4. This CDR3 contains 13 residues. The V gene's germline CDR1 is GTSNPN and CDR2 SVGIG (reference sequence). CDR3 loop: CAWRTGVSYEQYF. The CDR3 DNA sequence: TGTGCCTGGAGGACAGGGGTTAGCTACGAGCAGTACTTC.

The J gene is TRBJ2-5, the V gene TRBV7-2; TRBD2 aligns across 7 bases. The CDR3 runs 14 residues. Germline V gives CDR1 SGHTA, CDR2 FQGNSA. V was pared by 5 bases and J by 1 base, with 4 bases of the junction left unmatched. The CDR3 DNA sequence: TGTGCCAGCAGCCAAGGACTAGGCCAAGAGACCCAGTACTTC. Its protein is CASSQGLGQETQYF.

This chain links TRBV30 with TRBJ2-7; 9 bases are a match to TRBD2. Germline CDR1 is GTSNPN and CDR2 is SVGIG (reference sequence). Trimming took 5 bases from V and 3 from J; bases not matched to a gene: 2. The CDR3 contains 12 residues. The CDR3 here is CAWATSGYEQYF. Written as DNA, the CDR3 is TGTGCCTGGGCGACTAGCGGCTACGAGCAGTACTTC.

V usage is TRBV9 and J usage is TRBJ2-3, with 7 bases matching TRBD2. Germline CDR1 is SGDLS and CDR2 is YYNGEE. CDR3 size: 18 residues. Trimming removed 0 bases from V and 5 bases from J; junction bases left unmatched: 15. CDR3 residues: CASSVEAGVTRRGDTQYF. CDR3 sequence (DNA): TGTGCCAGCAGCGTAGAGGCGGGAGTAACTCGGAGGGGAGATACGCAGTATTTT.

This rearrangement joins TRBV19 to TRBJ2-3; D is ambiguous. Germline loops: CDR1 LNHDA, CDR2 SQIVND (reference sequence). Trimming pared 3 bases from V and 4 bases from J, leaving 11 bases between. The CDR3 length is 14 residues. This chain's CDR3 is CASSITVSADTQYF. CDR3 DNA sequence: TGTGCCAGTAGTATCACAGTTTCGGCAGATACGCAGTATTTT.

The rearrangement uses TRBV11-2 and TRBJ2-2; unclear D gene. The CDR3 covers 14 residues. Trimming cost V 5 bases and J 4 bases, with 11 bases left between them. The germline gives CDR1 SGHAT, CDR2 FQNNGV. For the CDR3, the DNA is TGTGCCAGCAGCCAAGTACATGCCACCGGGGAGCTGTTTTTT. Its translation: CASSQVHATGELFF.

This clone was counted ten times or more. The CDR3, as DNA: TGTGCCAGCACTGACAGCGCCGGAATGAGCAATCAGCCCCAGCATTTT. Encoded protein: CASTDSAGMSNQPQHF. The rearrangement links TRBV2 to TRBJ1-5, with D perhaps matching TRBD1 (5 bases). In germline, CDR1 is SNHLY, CDR2 FYNNEI. The V end lost 7 bases, the J end lost 1 base, and 17 bases lay between the germline ends. The CDR3 is 16 amino acids.

The chain is built from TRBV5-1 and TRBJ2-6; D uncertain. Germline lookup yields CDR1 SGHRS and CDR2 YFSETQ. The CDR3 has 15 amino acids. The V end was cut by 0 bases, the J end by 4 bases, with 8 bases between. CDR3 nucleotides: TGCGCCAGCAGCTTGGAGTTGAGCGGGGCCAACGTCCTGACTTTC. Its protein is CASSLELSGANVLTF.

The chain joins TRBV5-5 to TRBJ2-7; possible D gene TRBD2, 6 bases. V was cut by 0 bases and J by 11 bases, with 21 bases left in between. The CDR3 sequence is 15 residues long. Germline CDR1 reads SGHKS; CDR2 reads YYEKEE (reference sequence). The CDR3, as DNA: TGTGCCAGCAGCTTGGGCCAACAAAAAATAGCGGTAGAGTACTTC. The encoded protein is CASSLGQQKIAVEYF.

The chain is built from TRBV11-1 and TRBJ2-5; D might be TRBD1 (6 bases). V gave up 4 bases and J gave up 1 base, with 16 bases separating them. The CDR3 has 16 residues. The germline CDR1 and CDR2 sequences are SGHAT and FQDESV (reference sequence). CDR3 amino acids: CASSSRPGHLQETQYF. As DNA, the CDR3 is TGTGCCAGCAGCTCCAGACCGGGACACCTCCAAGAGACCCAGTACTTC.

This clone was seen only once. The rearrangement uses TRBV19 and TRBJ2-7, with 7 positions matching TRBD1. This CDR3 is 15 amino acids long. The V segment lost 4 bases and the J segment 6 bases; nucleotides outside the gene matches: 12. Germline loops: CDR1 LNHDA, CDR2 SQIVND (reference sequence). The CDR3 nucleotides read TGTGCCAGTAGTACGGACAGGCTCAGATCGCGCGAGCAGTACTTC. Its translation is CASSTDRLRSREQYF.

This chain connects TRBV28 to TRBJ1-1, with no clear D. This CDR3 is 14 amino acids long. V was clipped by 2 bases and J by 1 base, with 8 bases between them. From germline, CDR1 is MDHEN and CDR2 SYDVKM. CDR3 sequence: CASSLGGPNTEAFF. CDR3 nucleotides: TGTGCCAGCAGTTTAGGAGGGCCGAACACTGAAGCTTTCTTT. Full variable domain (missing parts from reference TRBV28 and TRBJ1-1): DVKVTQSSRYLVKRTGEKVFLECVQDMDHENMFWYRQDPGLGLRLIYFSYDVKMKEKGDIPEGYSVSREKKERFSLILESASTNQTSMYLCASSLGGPNTEAFFGQGTRLTVV.

A note on this clone: The sample contains more than one DNA sequence encoding this CDR3. This chain uses TRBV14 with TRBJ1-1; D is unresolved. V lost 1 base to trimming and J lost 5 bases, with 11 bases between them. CDR3 length: 14 amino acids. Germline V CDR1 and CDR2: SGHDN, FVKESK. In DNA form, the CDR3 reads TGTGCCAGCAGCCAAGTTTACGGCGGAACTGAAGCTTTCTTT. Translation gives CASSQVYGGTEAFF.